The following is a T cell receptor (beta chain) sequence with its context. This record belongs to a study of blood T cell repertoires in COVID-19. Libraries were prepared by immunoSEQ multiplex PCR; TCRdb keeps only in-frame clonotypes and omits some of them. The sample holds under 150,000 clones, about four fifths seen once. V lost 3 bases, J lost 3 bases, and 5 bases stayed unmatched. This CDR3 has 15 residues. The germline CDR1 and CDR2 sequences are SGHRS and YFSETQ. Across over 20 US areas, participants ranged in age from about 18 to 100 years. Exposed enrollees encountered a COVID-19 case at some point within 2 weeks before study entry.

Sequencing was carried out using PBMCs or T cells enriched from blood (not recorded which). The chain carries TRBV5-1 and TRBJ2-3, with 9 nucleotides matching TRBD1. The source is a woman aged 50 to 60 who had been exposed to COVID-19. The CDR3 nucleotides read TGCGCCAGCAGCTGGGGACAGGGTCGGACAGATACGCAGTATTTT. Its protein product is CASSWGQGRTDTQYF.